This is a list of T cell receptor beta chains from one sample in a study of CD4 T cells in relation to SARS-CoV-2 and coronaviruses. The data were produced by immunoSEQ multiplex PCR, yet TCRdb's version contains in-frame clones alone and is incomplete. The table includes under 50,000 clones, 85% to 90% detected once. Sequencing used memory CD4+ T cells from PBMCs. Every receptor here comes from an adult with COVID-19. The CDR3 runs from the conserved cysteine through the conserved F or W. The D gene is left open where the match is weak. Some rows mark clone size as missing; the rest say once, few, many or name a class of expanded clone.

TRBJ2-2 TRBD2 . TRBV19 CASSIGLAGGPLGELFF TGTGCCAGTAGTATAGGACTAGCGGGGGGGCCGTTGGGGGAGCTGTTTTTT
TRBJ1-2 TRBD1 . TRBV11-2 CASSLTDRTGNYGYTF TGTGCCAGCAGCTTAACGGATCGGACAGGGAACTATGGCTACACCTTC
TRBJ2-7 TRBD2 . TRBV24-1 CATSDSASGGVDEQYF TGTGCCACCAGTGATTCAGCTAGCGGGGGTGTCGACGAGCAGTACTTC
TRBJ2-2 TRBD2 few TRBV5-1 CASLAGAGTGELFF TGCGCCAGCCTAGCGGGGGCCGGAACCGGGGAGCTGTTTTTT
TRBJ2-3 . once TRBV9 CASSVVDLPQYF TGTGCCAGCAGCGTAGTTGACCTACCCCAGTATTTT
TRBJ2-2 TRBD1 . TRBV30 CAWSARGPGELFF TGTGCCTGGAGTGCCAGGGGGCCCGGGGAGCTGTTTTTT
TRBJ1-1 . once TRBV6-4 CASSVGGYTEAFF TGTGCCAGCAGCGTAGGAGGGTACACTGAAGCTTTCTTT
TRBJ2-5 TRBD2 . TRBV6-1 CASSDPRLAGAETQYF TGTGCCAGCAGTGATCCCAGACTAGCGGGGGCAGAGACCCAGTACTTC
TRBJ2-5 . . TRBV15 CATSQGAAGKTQYF TGTGCCACCTCACAGGGTGCCGCGGGGAAGACCCAGTACTTC
TRBJ1-2 . once TRBV6-2/TRBV6-3 CASIPSSYGNAGGYTF TGTGCCAGCATCCCATCCTCCTACGGGAACGCAGGGGGCTACACCTTC
TRBJ1-5 . . TRBV6-6 CASSSEGAQPQHF TGTGCCAGCAGTAGCGAAGGGGCCCAGCCCCAGCATTTT
TRBJ2-6 . . TRBV2 CASTAGTGANVLTF TGTGCCAGCACGGCCGGGACTGGGGCCAACGTCCTGACTTTC
TRBJ2-3 TRBD2 . TRBV10-3 CAISGSGGDSTDTQYF TGTGCCATCTCCGGAAGCGGGGGGGATAGCACAGATACGCAGTATTTT
TRBJ2-7 . . TRBV3-1/TRBV3-2 CASSQGRTLQQYF TGTGCCAGCAGCCAAGGTAGAACCCTCCAGCAGTACTTC
TRBJ1-2 . . TRBV2 CASRDLSTRNYGYTF TGTGCCAGCAGAGACCTTTCCACCCGTAACTATGGCTACACCTTC
TRBJ2-1 . once TRBV28 CASTLGPSLFF TGTGCCAGCACCCTGGGGCCCAGCCTGTTCTTC
TRBJ2-1 . few TRBV11-3 CASKMGRIGYEQFF TGTGCCAGCAAAATGGGGCGGATTGGTTATGAGCAGTTCTTC
TRBJ1-1 . . TRBV28 CGWRLGTEAFF TGTGGGTGGCGGCTGGGCACTGAAGCTTTCTTT
TRBJ2-5 . . TRBV11-3 CASSLQDLQETQYF TGTGCCAGCAGCTTACAGGACCTCCAAGAGACCCAGTACTTC
TRBJ2-5 . . TRBV5-4 CASSFVFGQETQYF TGTGCCAGCAGCTTTGTCTTCGGCCAAGAGACCCAGTACTTC
TRBJ1-3 . . TRBV5-1 CASKTNTGDGNTIYF TGCGCCAGCAAGACTAATACAGGCGATGGAAACACCATATATTTT
TRBJ2-3 . . TRBV2 CASTLQGTLPTDTQYF TGTGCCAGCACTCTACAGGGCACTCTCCCCACAGATACGCAGTATTTT
TRBJ2-7 . . TRBV11-3 CASSLTTYAEYF TGTGCCAGCAGCTTAACTACCTACGCGGAGTACTTC
TRBJ1-5 TRBD1 . TRBV28 CASSPGQGYQPQHF TGTGCCAGCAGCCCTGGACAGGGCTATCAGCCCCAGCATTTT
TRBJ1-5 . few TRBV27 CASSLGGRDQPQHF TGTGCCAGCAGTTTAGGGGGTCGGGATCAGCCCCAGCATTTT
TRBJ1-2 . . TRBV5-4 CASSRDRQTRGYTF TGTGCCAGCAGCCGGGACCGCCAAACGAGAGGCTACACCTTC
TRBJ1-4 . . TRBV29-1 CSVVGGSWEKLFF TGCAGCGTCGTGGGCGGTTCGTGGGAAAAACTGTTTTTT
TRBJ1-4 . few TRBV30 CAWSFQGANEKLFF TGTGCCTGGAGTTTCCAGGGCGCTAATGAAAAACTGTTTTTT
TRBJ2-5 . . TRBV19 CASSVWSSLGETQYF TGTGCCAGTAGTGTCTGGTCTTCCCTGGGTGAGACCCAGTACTTC
TRBJ2-3 . . TRBV24-1 CATSDPRSSTQYF TGTGCCACCAGTGACCCTCGGAGCAGCACGCAGTATTTT
TRBJ1-2 . . TRBV12-3/TRBV12-4 CASSFKGNYGYTF TGTGCCAGCAGTTTCAAGGGAAATTATGGCTACACCTTC
TRBJ2-5 TRBD2 . TRBV29-1 CSVDREGETQYF TGCAGCGTTGATCGGGAGGGAGAGACCCAGTACTTC
TRBJ1-1 . . TRBV5-1 CASSSPGILSEAFF TGCGCCAGCAGCTCTCCAGGAATTCTATCTGAAGCTTTCTTT
TRBJ1-4 TRBD1 few TRBV5-6 CASSLRQGYVEKLFF TGTGCCAGCAGCCTCAGACAGGGCTACGTTGAAAAACTGTTTTTT
TRBJ2-1 TRBD2 . TRBV7-8 CASSGVRGGADEQFF TGTGCCAGCAGCGGAGTCCGCGGGGGGGCAGATGAGCAGTTCTTC
TRBJ1-5 . . TRBV6-6 CASSPDGSPYSNQPQHF TGTGCCAGCAGTCCCGACGGGTCGCCATATAGCAATCAGCCCCAGCATTTT